This T cell receptor (beta chain) was identified during a study of blood T cell repertoires in COVID-19. In the study overall: The samples span acute and convalescent COVID-19 from the United States, Italy and Spain. The cDNA or gDNA used as material had been derived from T cells, B-cell-depleted T cells, or PBMCs.

This clone has a handful of counts. Additional DNA sequences in this sample encode the identical CDR3. Germline CDR1 and CDR2: SGDLS and YYNGEE. The V end lost 0 bases, the J end lost 7 bases, and 10 bases lay between the germline ends. The CDR3 length is 14 residues. In the original workflow: The authors estimated nucleated cell counts from reference gene primer amplification. Assay used: immunoSEQ multiplex PCR; TCRdb lists only in-frame clones, some missing. V, J and clone size are those of that table, while D and trimming were read from the DNA. The sample yields roughly 150,000 clones, 80% to 90% seen once.

The source is a woman aged 45-60 years with acute or convalescent COVID-19. This chain links TRBV9 with TRBJ1-4, with D tentatively TRBD1 (5 bases). Input material: peripheral blood. The CDR3 nucleotides are TGTGCCAGCAGCGTAGGGCAGGGAGGTGAAAAACTGTTTTTT. Translation: CASSVGQGGEKLFF. Filled out from reference TRBV9 and TRBJ1-4, the complete variable domain reads DSGVTQTPKHLITATGQRVTLRCSPRSGDLSVYWYQQSLDQGLQFLIQYYNGEERAKGNILERFSAQQFPDLHSELNLSSLELGDSALYFCASSVGQGGEKLFFGSGTQLSVL.